A selection of T cell receptor beta chains follows, all from one sample in a study of blood T cell repertoires in COVID-19. TCRdb keeps only in-frame clones here, not all; method: immunoSEQ multiplex PCR. The data show about 320,000 clones, about 83% seen once. The sequencing sample was made of peripheral blood. These TCRs come from a woman in her fifties or sixties with acute or convalescent COVID-19. CDR3s include the opening cysteine and the closing phenylalanine or tryptophan. Each record gives: D gene, clone size, V gene, J gene, CDR3 protein, CDR3 DNA. A D gene is named only where the DNA matches it firmly. A clone size is listed for some rows: how often the clone was seen (once, few, many), or a class if it is expanded.

TRBD1	.	TRBV6-5	TRBJ1-1	CASSLTGTTEAFF	TGTGCCAGCAGCCTGACAGGGACCACTGAAGCTTTCTTT
.	few	TRBV19	TRBJ2-5	CASSRMGGGETQYF	TGTGCCAGTAGCCGAATGGGGGGTGGAGAGACCCAGTACTTC
.	.	TRBV20-1	TRBJ1-1	CSARGGFF	TGCAGTGCTAGAGGAGGTTTCTTT
.	.	TRBV6-1	TRBJ1-1	CASTPTGRRTEAFF	TGTGCCAGCACCCCGACAGGTCGGCGCACTGAAGCTTTCTTT
TRBD1	once	TRBV5-4	TRBJ2-1	CASSLNRGGVDEQFF	TGTGCCAGCAGCTTGAACAGGGGCGGAGTAGATGAGCAGTTCTTC
.	once	TRBV6-5	TRBJ2-7	CASSRPSESSYEQYF	TGTGCCAGCAGTCGACCCAGCGAAAGCTCCTACGAGCAGTACTTC
TRBD2	.	TRBV29-1	TRBJ2-5	CSVESQLAGGPQETQYF	TGCAGCGTTGAATCCCAACTAGCGGGGGGACCTCAAGAGACCCAGTACTTC
TRBD2	.	TRBV6-1	TRBJ2-3	CASSGYGTSGVDTQYF	TGTGCCAGCAGTGGGTACGGGACTAGCGGCGTAGATACGCAGTATTTT
.	.	TRBV6-5	TRBJ2-5	CASMQGTETQYF	TGTGCCAGCATGCAGGGGACAGAGACCCAGTACTTC
.	.	TRBV6-5	TRBJ1-2	CASRQGNGYTF	TGTGCCAGCAGACAGGGAAATGGCTACACCTTC
TRBD1	.	TRBV7-9	TRBJ1-3	CASSSDRDSGNTIYF	TGTGCCAGCAGCTCTGACAGGGACTCTGGAAACACCATATATTTT
.	.	TRBV30	TRBJ2-3	CAWSVGSGTDTQYF	TGTGCCTGGAGTGTGGGGAGCGGCACAGATACGCAGTATTTT
TRBD1	.	TRBV19	TRBJ2-7	CASSIYSGTGGSEQYF	TGTGCCAGTAGTATCTACTCCGGGACAGGGGGGTCCGAGCAGTACTTC
.	once	TRBV3-1/TRBV3-2	TRBJ2-2	CASSQDGGGELFF	TGTGCCAGCAGCCAAGACGGAGGTGGGGAGCTGTTTTTT
.	once	TRBV7-9	TRBJ2-3	CATPGGREGDTQYF	TGTGCCACACCAGGGGGACGGGAGGGAGATACGCAGTATTTT
TRBD1	.	TRBV7-2	TRBJ2-7	CASSITGTGSAYEQYF	TGTGCCAGCAGCATAACCGGGACAGGGTCCGCCTACGAGCAGTACTTC
TRBD1	once	TRBV9	TRBJ2-1	CASSVALGDRGLAYNEQFF	TGTGCCAGCAGCGTAGCTTTAGGGGACAGGGGACTCGCCTACAATGAGCAGTTCTTC
.	.	TRBV5-1	TRBJ1-1	CASSLAFGKGGQGTEAFF	TGCGCCAGCAGCTTGGCCTTTGGGAAGGGTGGACAAGGCACTGAAGCTTTCTTT
TRBD1	.	TRBV18	TRBJ1-4	CASSPTSGTGMEATNEKLFF	TGTGCCAGCTCACCTACAAGCGGGACAGGGATGGAGGCAACTAATGAAAAACTGTTTTTT
TRBD2	.	TRBV19	TRBJ2-5	CASSISRGGQETQYF	TGTGCCAGTAGTATCTCGCGGGGGGGCCAAGAGACCCAGTACTTC
TRBD2	.	TRBV9	TRBJ2-1	CASSFSSGSSYNEQFF	TGTGCCAGCAGCTTTTCTAGCGGAAGCTCCTACAATGAGCAGTTCTTC
TRBD1	.	TRBV5-4	TRBJ1-1	CASSPDRGIWRDTEAFF	TGTGCCAGCAGCCCGGACAGGGGGATATGGAGGGACACTGAAGCTTTCTTT
TRBD2	.	TRBV7-2	TRBJ2-5	CASSFRGGRGYQETQYF	TGTGCCAGCAGCTTCCGGGGGGGCAGAGGGTACCAAGAGACCCAGTACTTC
.	.	TRBV30	TRBJ1-1	CAWIPDRLDEAFF	TGTGCCTGGATTCCGGACAGATTAGATGAAGCTTTCTTT
.	.	TRBV24-1	TRBJ1-4	CATSDSGVLEGEKLFF	TGTGCCACCAGTGATTCCGGGGTGCTAGAGGGAGAAAAACTGTTTTTT
.	few	TRBV7-2	TRBJ1-2	CASSMLGTPYGYTF	TGTGCCAGCAGCATGCTAGGGACACCCTATGGCTACACCTTC
TRBD2	.	TRBV18	TRBJ2-5	CASSPSMVAGGQETQYF	TGTGCCAGCTCACCATCGATGGTAGCGGGTGGACAAGAGACCCAGTACTTC
.	.	TRBV28	TRBJ2-7	CASSFFSTISEQYF	TGTGCCAGCAGTTTTTTCTCGACTATCTCTGAGCAGTACTTC
TRBD2	once	TRBV13	TRBJ2-2	CASSLVGGRNTGELFF	TGTGCCAGCAGCTTAGTTGGCGGGAGGAACACCGGGGAGCTGTTTTTT
TRBD1	.	TRBV11-3	TRBJ2-1	CASSLDAGTGGGEQFF	TGTGCCAGCAGCTTAGATGCCGGGACAGGGGGTGGTGAGCAGTTCTTC
.	.	TRBV7-2	TRBJ1-1	CASSTQGNTEAFF	TGTGCCAGCAGCACCCAGGGGAACACTGAAGCTTTCTTT
TRBD1	.	TRBV24-1	TRBJ2-5	CATSDARGSQETQYF	TGTGCCACCAGTGATGCCAGGGGGTCCCAAGAGACCCAGTACTTC
TRBD2	.	TRBV5-1	TRBJ2-5	CASSFSGGNLQETQYF	TGCGCCAGCAGTTTTAGCGGGGGCAACCTCCAAGAGACCCAGTACTTC
.	once	TRBV3-1/TRBV3-2	TRBJ1-5	CASSPGQFGRDQPQHF	TGTGCCAGCAGCCCCGGACAGTTTGGGAGAGATCAGCCCCAGCATTTT
TRBD1	few	TRBV20-1	TRBJ2-7	CSASHHDRTGRTEQYF	TGCAGTGCAAGTCACCACGATAGGACAGGGAGGACCGAGCAGTACTTC